The T cell receptor (beta chain) under discussion was sequenced for a study of blood T cell repertoires in COVID-19. Study context: Sites across the United States, Italy and Spain contributed samples from acute and convalescent COVID-19.

The V gene's germline CDR1 is SNHLY and CDR2 FYNNEI. The CDR3 covers 15 residues. V lost 4 bases, J lost 5 bases, and 8 bases stayed unmatched. In the source study's methods: For nucleated cells, counts were estimated from reference gene primer amplification. Sequencing was performed with immunoSEQ multiplex PCR; in TCRdb, only in-frame clones are kept and a portion is missing. V, J and clone size reflect that table, while D and trimming were determined from the DNA. The table has fewer than 150,000 clones, approximately 80% seen once; the top ten hold 5% to 7.5%. In this sample, this clone turned up a few times.

This clonotype originated in a human donor in a cohort sampled during active COVID-19. The sequenced sample consisted of peripheral blood. V and J are TRBV2 and TRBJ1-1; 9 bases agree with TRBD1. The CDR3 DNA follows: TGTGCCAGCAGTGTAGGTAGACAGGGGGAGACTGAAGCTTTCTTT. This translates into CASSVGRQGETEAFF.